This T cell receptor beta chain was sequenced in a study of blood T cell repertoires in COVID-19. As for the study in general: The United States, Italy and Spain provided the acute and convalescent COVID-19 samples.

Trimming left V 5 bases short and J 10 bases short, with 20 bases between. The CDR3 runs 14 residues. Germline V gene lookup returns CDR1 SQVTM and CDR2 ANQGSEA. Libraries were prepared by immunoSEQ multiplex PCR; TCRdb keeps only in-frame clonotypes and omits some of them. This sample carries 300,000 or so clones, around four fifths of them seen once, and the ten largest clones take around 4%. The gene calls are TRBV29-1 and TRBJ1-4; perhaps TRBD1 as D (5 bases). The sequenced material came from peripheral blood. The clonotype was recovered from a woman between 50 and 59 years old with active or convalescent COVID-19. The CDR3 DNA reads TGCAGCGTTATAACCGCGGCGGGGGATGGAAAACTGTTTTTT. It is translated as CSVITAAGDGKLFF.